The clone carrying this T cell receptor (beta chain) was detected a few times. Its antigen is as yet unknown. Sequenced with the Oncomine TCR Beta short-read assay was DNA taken from cultured CD4+ T cells. A single record per CDR3 protein comes from TCRdb applying MiXCR to the PCR reads. The sample consists of about 15,000 distinct CDR3 sequences, roughly 50% of them appearing once. The sample belongs to a study of vaccination and CD4 T cells after COVID-19. Study details: Convalescent study patients returned SARS-CoV-2 positive nasal swab PCR results, with 8 to 10 mild cases and one severe.

The germline V gene encodes CDR1 LNHDA and CDR2 SQIVND (reference sequence). The V end lost 5 bases, the J end lost 6 bases, and 19 bases lay between the germline ends. This CDR3 has 15 amino acids. As to treatment: approximately nine-day PBMC culture with coronavirus spike peptide pools or control peptides (ViraFEST assay). The rearrangement uses TRBV19 and TRBJ1-1, with D perhaps TRBD1 (6 bases). This TCR was recovered from a human donor who had recovered from COVID-19. Input material: CD4+ T cells from blood, cultured in vitro. CDR3 nucleotides: TGTGCCAGTAGTGATCGGGGGCGATGGGGCGCTGAAGCTTTCTTT. Its protein is CASSDRGRWGAEAFF.